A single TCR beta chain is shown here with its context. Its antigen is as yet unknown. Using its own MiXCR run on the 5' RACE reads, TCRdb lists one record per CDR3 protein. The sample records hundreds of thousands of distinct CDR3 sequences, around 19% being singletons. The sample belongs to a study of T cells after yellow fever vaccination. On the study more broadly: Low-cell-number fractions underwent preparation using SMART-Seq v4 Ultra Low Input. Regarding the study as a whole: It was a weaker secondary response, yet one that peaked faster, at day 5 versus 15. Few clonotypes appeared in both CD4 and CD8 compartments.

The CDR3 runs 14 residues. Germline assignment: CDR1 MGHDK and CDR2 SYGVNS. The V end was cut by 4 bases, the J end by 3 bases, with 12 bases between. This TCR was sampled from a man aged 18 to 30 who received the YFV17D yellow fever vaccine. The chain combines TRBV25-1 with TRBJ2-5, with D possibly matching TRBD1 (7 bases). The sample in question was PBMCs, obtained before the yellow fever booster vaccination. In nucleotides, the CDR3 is TGTGCCAGCAGTGGGTTCAGGGGGGAAGAGACCCAGTACTTC. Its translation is CASSGFRGEETQYF. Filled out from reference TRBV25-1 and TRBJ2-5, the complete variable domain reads EADIYQTPRYLVIGTGKKITLECSQTMGHDKMYWYQQDPGMELHLIHYSYGVNSTEKGDLSSESTVSRIRTEHFPLTLESARPSHTSQYLCASSGFRGEETQYFGPGTRLLVL.